What follows describes a single T cell receptor (beta chain). Its matching antigen is unknown. Assay used: immunoSEQ multiplex PCR; TCRdb lists only in-frame clones, some missing. Seen here are more than 50,000 clones, around 92% observed once, and the top ten hold roughly 19%. Trimming cost V 3 bases and J 4 bases, with 12 bases left between them. Looked up from germline, CDR1 is MNHEY and CDR2 is SMNVEV (reference sequence). This CDR3 comprises 14 residues. This record belongs to a study of OX40 agonist ivuxolimab in advanced cancers. The study's findings and limits: The average count of expanded clones was higher among CD8+ T cells than among CD4+.

The chain has TRBV27 and TRBJ1-1; no clear D. The sequences come from CD4+ or CD8+ T cells sorted from blood, collected in a trial of the OX40 agonist ivuxolimab. This receptor was identified in an adult with an advanced solid tumor such as melanoma, head and neck, liver or kidney cancer. The CDR3 DNA sequence: TGTGCCAGCAGTTTTGGTGGGGATCCCACTGAAGCTTTCTTT. It translates to CASSFGGDPTEAFF.